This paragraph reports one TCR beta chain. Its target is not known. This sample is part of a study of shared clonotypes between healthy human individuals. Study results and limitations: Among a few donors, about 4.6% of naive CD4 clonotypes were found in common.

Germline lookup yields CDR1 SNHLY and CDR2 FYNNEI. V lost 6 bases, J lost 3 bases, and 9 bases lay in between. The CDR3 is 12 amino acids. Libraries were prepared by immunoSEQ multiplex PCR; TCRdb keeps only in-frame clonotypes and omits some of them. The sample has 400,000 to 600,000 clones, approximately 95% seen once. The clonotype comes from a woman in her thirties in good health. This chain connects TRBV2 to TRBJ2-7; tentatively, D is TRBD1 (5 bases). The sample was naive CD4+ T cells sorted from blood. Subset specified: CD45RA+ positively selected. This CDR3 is CASRGEVYEQYF. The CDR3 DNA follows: TGTGCCAGCAGAGGGGAAGTCTACGAGCAGTACTTC.